Included here is one TCR beta chain sequence, with context. The record originates from a study of OX40 agonist ivuxolimab in advanced cancers. The CDR3 covers 18 residues. V dropped 1 base and J dropped 4; count of bases not matched to a gene: 11. CDR1 and CDR2 from the germline V gene are MGHRA and YSYEKL. Sequencing was performed with immunoSEQ multiplex PCR; in TCRdb, only in-frame clones are kept and a portion is missing. Of about 21,000 clones detected, around 83% appear once; the ten largest clones hold approximately 30%. The sample in question was CD4+ or CD8+ T cells sorted from blood, obtained in a trial of the OX40 agonist ivuxolimab. The clonotype originates from an adult with an advanced solid tumor such as melanoma, head and neck, liver or kidney cancer. The chain joins TRBV4-1 to TRBJ1-4; 8 bases agree with TRBD1. The CDR3 sequence: CASSQVVSDRDNNEKLFF. CDR3 nucleotide sequence: TGCGCCAGCAGCCAAGTCGTATCGGACAGGGACAATAATGAAAAACTGTTTTTT.